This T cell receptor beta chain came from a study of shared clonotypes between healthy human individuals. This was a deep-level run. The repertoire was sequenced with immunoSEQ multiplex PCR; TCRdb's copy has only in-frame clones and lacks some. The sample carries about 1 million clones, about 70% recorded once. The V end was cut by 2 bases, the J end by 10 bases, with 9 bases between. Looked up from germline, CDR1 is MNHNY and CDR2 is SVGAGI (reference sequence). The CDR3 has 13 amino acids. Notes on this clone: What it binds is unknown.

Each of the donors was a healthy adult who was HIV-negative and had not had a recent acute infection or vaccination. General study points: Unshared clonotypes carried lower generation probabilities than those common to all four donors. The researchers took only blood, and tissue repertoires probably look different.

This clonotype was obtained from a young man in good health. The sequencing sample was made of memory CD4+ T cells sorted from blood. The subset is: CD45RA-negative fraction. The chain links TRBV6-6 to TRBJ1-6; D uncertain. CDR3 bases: TGTGCCAGCAGTTACGACTTTACCTCACCCCTCCACTTT. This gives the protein CASSYDFTSPLHF.